Listed below are T cell receptor beta chains from one sample, sequenced in a study of blood T cell repertoires in COVID-19. TCRdb's copy holds only in-frame clones and misses some; the assay was immunoSEQ multiplex PCR. The table has about 130,000 clones, roughly 69% seen once. The sequenced material came from peripheral blood. The receptors here all came from a woman between 65 and 79 years old with acute or convalescent COVID-19. Each CDR3 is given with its conserved first and last residue. The order of the fields is J gene, D gene, V gene, clone size, CDR3 DNA, CDR3 protein. The D gene is left open where the match is weak. Clone size appears in some rows only: once, few, many, or a class for an expanded clone.

TRBJ1-1 TRBD1 TRBV7-2 NA TGTGCCAGCAGCCCCCGTACAGGGGCTGGTGAAGCTTTCTTT CASSPRTGAGEAFF
TRBJ1-1 TRBD1 TRBV6-1 NA TGTGCCAGCAGTGAATATGACAGGGGACTCATGAACACTGAAGCTTTCTTT CASSEYDRGLMNTEAFF
TRBJ1-1 NA TRBV9 NA TGTGCCAGCACCGAATGGGAGGGAGGAGAAGCTTTCTTT CASTEWEGGEAFF
TRBJ2-1 TRBD2 TRBV5-1 few TGCGCCAGCAGCTTGGAGGGGACTAGAGGCAATGAGCAGTTCTTC CASSLEGTRGNEQFF
TRBJ1-1 NA TRBV7-8 NA TGTGCCAGCAGCTACAGGGAACCCCCGAACACTGAAGCTTTCTTT CASSYREPPNTEAFF
TRBJ2-7 TRBD2 TRBV5-5 NA TGTGCCAGCACCCGGGGACTAGCGGAAACCTACGAGCAGTACTTC CASTRGLAETYEQYF
TRBJ2-5 NA TRBV7-9 NA TGTGCCAGCAGCCGTCTAGGGGTTGAAGAGACCCAGTACTTC CASSRLGVEETQYF
TRBJ2-5 TRBD1 TRBV9 NA TGTGCCAGCAGCGCGGGACAGGGAGGGGAGACCCAGTACTTC CASSAGQGGETQYF
TRBJ1-3 NA TRBV5-1 NA TGCGCCAGCAGCTTGCAGGGGTCGGTTGGAAACACCATATATTTT CASSLQGSVGNTIYF
TRBJ1-5 NA TRBV19 once TGTGCCAGTAGTCAGGGGAGCGGAAGCAATCAGCCCCAGCATTTT CASSQGSGSNQPQHF
TRBJ1-1 NA TRBV7-5 NA TGTGCCAGAAGCTCGTGGAACAGGGGCGTGATGTTGAACACTGAAGCTTTCTTT CARSSWNRGVMLNTEAFF
TRBJ2-5 NA TRBV5-4 NA TGTGCCAGCAGCCGGGGACTCGAGACCCAGTACTTC CASSRGLETQYF
TRBJ1-5 NA TRBV28 NA TGTGCCAGCAGTTTACCGGGATATAGCAATCAGCCCCAGCATTTT CASSLPGYSNQPQHF
TRBJ1-1 NA TRBV5-6 NA TGTGCCAGCAGAATTGGACTGATGAACACTGAAGCTTTCTTT CASRIGLMNTEAFF
TRBJ1-5 TRBD1 TRBV6-5 NA TGTGCCAGCAGTCTAGTCCAGGGGGGCAATCAGCCCCAGCATTTT CASSLVQGGNQPQHF
TRBJ1-4 TRBD1 TRBV6-5 NA TGTGCCAGCAATCAGGGGGCAGGGGTAGATGAAAAACTGTTTTTT CASNQGAGVDEKLFF
TRBJ2-2 TRBD2 TRBV28 few TGTGCCAGCAGTTTGTCGGGAGGGGGGACCGGGGAGCTGTTTTTT CASSLSGGGTGELFF
TRBJ2-7 NA TRBV30 NA TGTGCCTGGAGTGTAGACCCCGGCGGCTCCTACGAGCAGTACTTC CAWSVDPGGSYEQYF
TRBJ1-6 TRBD1 TRBV11-2 once TGTGCCAGCAGCCAGAGGGGGCGCGGAGCTAGGAATTCACCCCTCCACTTT CASSQRGRGARNSPLHF
TRBJ1-6 NA TRBV4-3 NA TGCGCCAGCCTGGGATGCGTCGCGGGTAATTCACCCCTCCACTTT CASLGCVAGNSPLHF
TRBJ1-1 TRBD1 TRBV19 NA TGTGCCAGTAGTGGGACAGTGAACACTGAAGCTTTCTTT CASSGTVNTEAFF
TRBJ2-1 NA TRBV6-2/TRBV6-3 NA TGTGCCAGCAGTTACTCCACGACACGCAATGAGCAGTTCTTC CASSYSTTRNEQFF
TRBJ2-3 TRBD1 TRBV4-1 NA TGCGCCAGCAGCCAAGAGGACAGGGAGACAGATACGCAGTATTTT CASSQEDRETDTQYF
TRBJ2-1 TRBD2 TRBV29-1 once TGCAGCGTTCGAACTAGCGGGACGAATGAGCAGTTCTTC CSVRTSGTNEQFF
TRBJ2-2 TRBD1 TRBV19 NA TGTGCCAGTAAACGGACAGGACTCTACACCGGGGAGCTGTTTTTT CASKRTGLYTGELFF
TRBJ2-3 NA TRBV25-1 NA TGTGCCAGCAGTGGGGGGACACCCACAGATACGCAGTATTTT CASSGGTPTDTQYF
TRBJ2-1 TRBD1 TRBV10-3 once TGTGCCATCACTCCGGGACAGGGAGACAATGAGCAGTTCTTC CAITPGQGDNEQFF
TRBJ1-2 TRBD1 TRBV29-1 once TGCAGCGTTGTTGGAACCGGGACAGGGAACTATGGCTACACCTTC CSVVGTGTGNYGYTF
TRBJ1-2 NA TRBV27 NA TGTGCCAGCAGTTTACGACAGCCTAACTATGGCTACACCTTC CASSLRQPNYGYTF
TRBJ1-5 TRBD1 TRBV4-1 NA TGCGCCAGCAGCTTCTCTTGGGGGGGACAGGGGGCAGGCAATCAGCCCCAGCATTTT CASSFSWGGQGAGNQPQHF
TRBJ2-1 TRBD2 TRBV3-1/TRBV3-2 NA TGTGCCAGCAGCCAAGAACTAGCGGGAGCAAATGAGCAGTTCTTC CASSQELAGANEQFF
TRBJ2-2 NA TRBV28 many TGTGCCAGCAGTGGTAGCGGGGAGCTGTTTTTT CASSGSGELFF
TRBJ1-5 NA TRBV6-5 few TGTGCCAGCAGTTCTAGCGGGGGCCAGCCCCAGCATTTT CASSSSGGQPQHF
TRBJ2-3 TRBD2 TRBV9 NA TGTGCCAGCAGCGTAGGGGGACTAGACCACACAGATACGCAGTATTTT CASSVGGLDHTDTQYF
TRBJ2-1 TRBD2 TRBV5-1 NA TGCGCCAGCAGCGCAGGACTAGCGGGGATACACAATGAGCAGTTCTTC CASSAGLAGIHNEQFF
TRBJ2-7 NA TRBV7-9 few TGTGCCAGCAGCTTAGCCGGGTCGGACGAGCAGTACTTC CASSLAGSDEQYF
TRBJ2-7 NA TRBV21-1 NA TGTGCCAGCAGCAGGACAGGGTGGTCCTACGAGCAGTACTTC CASSRTGWSYEQYF
TRBJ1-6 NA TRBV30 NA TGTGCCTTCCGACCCGGGTCCTATAATTCACCCCTCCACTTT CAFRPGSYNSPLHF
TRBJ2-7 NA TRBV5-4 NA TGTGCCAGCAGCTACGGACAGAGGAGCTCCTACGAGCAGTACTTC CASSYGQRSSYEQYF
TRBJ2-7 NA TRBV9 NA TGTGCCAGCAGCGTAGGGTGGAGTAGCTCCTACGAGCAGTACTTC CASSVGWSSSYEQYF
TRBJ1-1 NA TRBV10-3 NA TGTGCCATCAGTAAACCGGGACATCAGAACACTGAAGCTTTCTTT CAISKPGHQNTEAFF
TRBJ1-2 TRBD1 TRBV12-3/TRBV12-4 NA TGTGCCAGCAGTGACAGGGGCTACTATGGCTACACCTTC CASSDRGYYGYTF
TRBJ2-2 TRBD1 TRBV10-2 NA TGCGCCAGCAGGACGACAGGGTGGGGCGGGGAGCTGTTTTTT CASRTTGWGGELFF